This is a list of T cell receptor beta chains from one sample in a study of blood T cell repertoires in COVID-19. Some clones are missing from TCRdb's copy, which holds only in-frame ones; the method was immunoSEQ multiplex PCR. The sample lists over 120,000 clones, around 79% seen once, with around 2.9% in the top ten. The sequencing sample was made of PBMCs or T cells enriched from blood (not recorded which). The source of these receptors is a woman between 45 and 60 years old who had recovered from COVID-19. The CDR3 runs from the conserved cysteine through the conserved F or W. The D gene is left open where the match is weak. For some rows the clone size is stated as once, few or many, or as a class when expanded; others skip it.

>13|-|TRBD2|TRBV28|TRBJ2-1
TGTGCCAGCAGTCCAGGACTAGACAATGAGCAGTTCTTC
CASSPGLDNEQFF
>15|-|TRBD1|TRBV14|TRBJ1-1
TGTGCCAGCAGCCCGGCGACAGGGGACTACACTGAAGCTTTCTTT
CASSPATGDYTEAFF
>16|-|-|TRBV6-5|TRBJ2-1
TGTGCCAGCAGTTACTCGATCGTAGCGATGGGCGATGAGCAGTTCTTC
CASSYSIVAMGDEQFF
>16|-|TRBD1|TRBV4-2|TRBJ2-2
TGTGCCAGCAGCCAAGATCCGACAGGGGGCTCCGGGGAGCTGTTTTTT
CASSQDPTGGSGELFF
>16|-|-|TRBV19|TRBJ2-2
TGTGCCTCCCATAGGGGGACGCCCGTTAACACCGGGGAGCTGTTTTTT
CASHRGTPVNTGELFF
>15|-|TRBD2|TRBV7-3|TRBJ2-3
TGTGCCAGCAGCTTAAATAGCGGGGAGGGCGGTACGCAGTATTTT
CASSLNSGEGGTQYF
>14|-|-|TRBV7-9|TRBJ1-3
TGTGCCAGCAGCTCACAGGCCGGTGGAAACACCATATATTTT
CASSSQAGGNTIYF
>13|-|-|TRBV29-1|TRBJ2-3
TGCAGCGTTGACAGGGGAAGTACAGATACGCAGTATTTT
CSVDRGSTDTQYF
>17|-|TRBD1|TRBV19|TRBJ1-6
TGTGCCAGTGCCGGGACAGGCTTGAGCTCCTATAATTCACCCCTCCACTTT
CASAGTGLSSYNSPLHF
>21|-|TRBD1|TRBV3-1/TRBV3-2|TRBJ2-6
TGTGCCAGCAGCCACCGGGGACAGGGGCGGACCGACCACTCTGGGGCCAACGTCCTGACTTTC
CASSHRGQGRTDHSGANVLTF
>15|-|TRBD1|TRBV5-1|TRBJ2-7
TGCGCCAGCAGCGTGGGACAGATCACCACCTACGAGCAGTACTTC
CASSVGQITTYEQYF
>13|-|-|TRBV28|TRBJ1-2
TGTGCCAGCAGACTAGGTGGCAGAAGAGGCTACACCTTC
CASRLGGRRGYTF
>15|-|TRBD2|TRBV18|TRBJ2-1
TGTGCCAGCTCACCTTCTAGCGGGGCTAACAATGAGCAGTTCTTC
CASSPSSGANNEQFF
>15|few|TRBD1|TRBV7-3|TRBJ1-1
TGTGCCAGCAGCGCCAGTCCCGGGACAGATTTTGAAGCTTTCTTT
CASSASPGTDFEAFF
>15|-|-|TRBV5-1|TRBJ2-7
TGCGCCAGCAGCTTGGCAGGGCAGCTCTCCTACGAGCAGTACTTC
CASSLAGQLSYEQYF
>16|-|-|TRBV5-1|TRBJ2-1
TGCGCCAGCAGGGGGCCGGGGGGCCGCTTCCTTAATGAGCAGTTCTTC
CASRGPGGRFLNEQFF
>13|-|-|TRBV28|TRBJ1-2
TGTGCCAGCATGGAGATCCTTAACTATGGCTACACCTTC
CASMEILNYGYTF
>16|-|TRBD2|TRBV11-2|TRBJ2-7
TGTGCCAGCAGCCGTGCCCTAGCGGGAGTGACCTACGAGCAGTACTTC
CASSRALAGVTYEQYF
>12|-|-|TRBV7-9|TRBJ2-7
TGTGCCAGCACCCCACTCTCCCACGAGCAGTACTTC
CASTPLSHEQYF
>16|once|-|TRBV2|TRBJ1-5
TGTGCCAGCAGTGAAGTTTCGGGGGGCAACGGTCAGCCCCAGCATTTT
CASSEVSGGNGQPQHF
>16|-|-|TRBV7-6|TRBJ1-3
TGTGCCAGCAGCGCGACCCGGGGGGTGTCTGGAAACACCATATATTTT
CASSATRGVSGNTIYF
>14|many|TRBD1|TRBV27|TRBJ1-5
TGTGCCAGCAGTCCTAACAGGGGCCAGGGGCCCCAGCATTTT
CASSPNRGQGPQHF
>15|-|TRBD1|TRBV12-5|TRBJ1-1
TGTGCTAGTGGTTTGGTCGGGACAGGGCATAATGAAGCTTTCTTT
CASGLVGTGHNEAFF
>14|-|TRBD1|TRBV2|TRBJ2-2
TGTGCCAGCATGGGAGACAGGGGGAGAGGGGAGCTGTTTTTT
CASMGDRGRGELFF
>16|few|TRBD1|TRBV28|TRBJ2-7
TGTGCCAGCAGCCCGTCGGGACAGGGGCTCCCCTACGAGCAGTACTTC
CASSPSGQGLPYEQYF
>14|-|-|TRBV24-1|TRBJ1-1
TGTGCCACCAGCGGGGGACGGGAGAACACTGAAGCTTTCTTT
CATSGGRENTEAFF
>15|-|-|TRBV14|TRBJ2-1
TGTGCCAGCAGCCACATAAGGGGGGGCTACAATGAGCAGTTCTTC
CASSHIRGGYNEQFF
>15|many|TRBD2|TRBV11-1|TRBJ2-1
TGTGCCAGCACCTGGGGTAGCGGGTCCTTCAATGAGCAGTTCTTC
CASTWGSGSFNEQFF
>14|few|-|TRBV2|TRBJ1-1
TGTGCCAGCAGTGATGGTCGGCGGAGGGCTGAAGCTTTCTTT
CASSDGRRRAEAFF
>16|-|-|TRBV18|TRBJ1-6
TGTGCCAGCTCACCACTACCGCTAACAGGGCTCTCACCCCTCCACTTT
CASSPLPLTGLSPLHF
>13|-|-|TRBV12-3/TRBV12-4|TRBJ1-1
TGTGCCAGCAGCCCCGGGGGGCCGTTCCTCGCTTTCTTT
CASSPGGPFLAFF
>14|few|-|TRBV7-2|TRBJ1-2
TGTGCCAGCAGCTTAGCGCTAAGTAACTATGGCTACACCTTC
CASSLALSNYGYTF
>15|-|-|TRBV19|TRBJ1-4
TGTGCCAGTAGCATGCCGGGTCGGACTAATGAAAAACTGTTTTTT
CASSMPGRTNEKLFF
>16|-|TRBD1|TRBV9|TRBJ1-6
TGTGCCAGCAGCCCTCAGGGGGACAGGGATAATTCACCCCTCCACTTT
CASSPQGDRDNSPLHF
>16|-|TRBD1|TRBV5-1|TRBJ1-2
TGCGCCAGCAGCTTGGAACAGGGGGCTGCTAACTATGGCTACACCTTC
CASSLEQGAANYGYTF
>13|-|TRBD1|TRBV19|TRBJ1-4
TGTGCCACTACCGACAGGGGAAGGGAAAAACTGTTTTTT
CATTDRGREKLFF
>12|once|-|TRBV2|TRBJ2-1
TGTGCCAGCAGTGAGCGGGCCAATGAGCAGTTCTTC
CASSERANEQFF
>16|-|-|TRBV27|TRBJ2-7
TGTGCCAGCAGTTTAACTCTAGACCAGAGCTCCTACGAGCAGTACTTC
CASSLTLDQSSYEQYF
>16|-|TRBD1|TRBV3-1/TRBV3-2|TRBJ1-3
TGTGCCAGCAGCCAAGGCGGGACAGTTGCTGGAAACACCATATATTTT
CASSQGGTVAGNTIYF
>16|few|TRBD2|TRBV4-1|TRBJ2-5
TGCGCCAGCAGCCAAGAACAAGCGGGGGGCAGGGAGACCCAGTACTTC
CASSQEQAGGRETQYF
>13|-|-|TRBV3-1/TRBV3-2|TRBJ1-2
TGTGCCAGCAGCCAAGTCACAGATGGGGGCTACACCTTC
CASSQVTDGGYTF
>13|once|TRBD1|TRBV25-1|TRBJ1-3
TGTGCCAGTCAGGACAGGGCTGGAAACACCATATATTTT
CASQDRAGNTIYF
>12|-|TRBD1|TRBV30|TRBJ2-1
TGTGCCTGGAGTAACAGGGGCGATGAGCAGTTCTTC
CAWSNRGDEQFF
>22|-|TRBD2|TRBV5-3|TRBJ2-2
TGTGCCAGAAGCCCCGGTGCCGGGACTAGCGGAATATACCCACCGAACACCGGGGAGCTGTTTTTT
CARSPGAGTSGIYPPNTGELFF
>15|-|TRBD2|TRBV7-3|TRBJ2-1
TGTGCCAGCAGCCCGACTAGCGGGGGGGTCAATGAGCAGTTCTTC
CASSPTSGGVNEQFF
>13|-|TRBD1|TRBV19|TRBJ1-2
TGTGCCAGTAGTCACAGACAGGGTGTGAGCTACACCTTC
CASSHRQGVSYTF